The 28 T cell receptor beta chains listed next were all sequenced from one sample in a study of post-analysis software for immune sequencing data. No cognate antigen is known for these TCRs. Libraries were made from TCR beta cDNA, and they carried unique molecular identifiers. TCRdb itself ran the PCR reads through MiXCR, one entry per CDR3 protein. The sample has roughly 870,000 distinct CDR3 sequences, roughly 50% seen once; the top ten hold roughly 4.4%. Points from the study as a whole: About five TRBV segments occurring more often in patients than controls included TRBV5-6, TRBV5-1 and TRBV20-1.

The sample consisted of blood. The receptors shown here come from a girl aged 5 to 17 with multiple sclerosis.

The chain recombines TRBV16 with TRBJ1-1; 8 bases agree with TRBD1. There are 15 residues in the CDR3. Per the germline V gene, CDR1 is KGHSY and CDR2 is FQNENV. Germline trimming cut 2 bases from V and 6 bases from J; bases unmatched to any gene: 8. The DNA for the CDR3 is TGTGCCAGCAGCCAACAGACAGGGGCTGGGGCTGAAGCTTTCTTT. Translating it yields CASSQQTGAGAEAFF.

This clonotype was picked up a small number of times. The chain employs TRBV10-3 and TRBJ1-1; 9 bases are shared with TRBD1. Germline CDR1 and CDR2: ENHRY and SYGVKD. J lost 4 bases, V lost 5 bases, and 8 bases had no gene match. The CDR3 loop spans 15 amino acids. As DNA, the CDR3 is TGTGCCATCAGTATAACCGGGACAGGGACCACTGAAGCTTTCTTT. Translation gives CAISITGTGTTEAFF.

CDR3 amino acids: CASIERGTLTMDEQFF. The CDR3, as DNA: TGTGCCAGCATCGAAAGGGGGACACTCACGATGGATGAGCAGTTCTTC. The chain joins TRBV12-3 or TRBV12-4 to TRBJ2-1, with D possibly TRBD1 on 6 matching bases. The V and J ends lost 7 bases and 8 bases respectively, with 24 bases between them. The CDR3 sequence is 16 residues long.

This sequence joins TRBV29-1 and TRBJ2-1, with 8 nucleotides matching TRBD2. The CDR3 loop spans 20 amino acids. V lost 1 base and J lost 0; bases outside the gene matches: 17. Per germline, CDR1 SQVTM and CDR2 ANQGSEA. CDR3 nucleotides: TGCAGCGTTGAAGGCGGGTCGAGCGGGAGAGGTTCTCGCTCCTACAATGAGCAGTTCTTC. This sequence encodes CSVEGGSSGRGSRSYNEQFF.

This clonotype was seen only a few times. The chain combines TRBV29-1 with TRBJ2-5; 14 nucleotides line up with TRBD2. Judging by the DNA end, TRBJ2-4 fits better; the J call may be wrong. The CDR3 is 15 amino acids. Germline V gene data show CDR1 as SQVTM and CDR2 as ANQGSEA. The CDR3 sequence is CSVEGLAGGGSIQYF. The CDR3 DNA is TGCAGCGTTGAAGGACTAGCGGGAGGGGGGAGCATTCAGTACTTC.

The chain recombines TRBV7-3 with TRBJ2-1; 13 nucleotides match TRBD2. The CDR3 consists of 15 residues. V trimming: 4 bases; J trimming: 7 bases; junction bases outside the gene matches: 4. Germline CDR1 and CDR2: SGHTA and FQGTGA. CDR3 sequence: CASSSSGLAGNEQFF. The CDR3 DNA is TGTGCCAGCAGCTCTTCGGGACTAGCGGGGAATGAGCAGTTCTTC.

In its sample, this clonotype was seen many times. One end of the junction fails to match germline, which may point to a read error. The chain employs TRBV5-1 and TRBJ2-3, with no clear D. The germline CDR1 and CDR2 sequences are SGHRS and YFSETQ. This CDR3 has 13 amino acids. This CDR3 is CASSLVGTDTQYF. CDR3 nucleotides: TGTGCCAGCAGCTTAGTAGGCACAGATACGCAGTATTTT.

The rearrangement uses TRBV6-6 and TRBJ2-5, with D tentatively TRBD2 (5 bases). Trimming stripped 6 bases from V and 2 bases from J, with 16 bases between. CDR3 size: 15 residues. CDR1 and CDR2 (germline): MNHNY, SVGAGI (reference sequence). For the CDR3, the DNA is TGTGCCAGCAGACAACACATAGCGTCTCAAGAGACCCAGTACTTC. Protein product: CASRQHIASQETQYF.

This chain uses TRBV29-1 with TRBJ2-6; D unresolved. The length of the CDR3 is 15 residues. The V end was cut by 6 bases, the J end by 1 base, with 13 bases between. Germline lookup yields CDR1 SQVTM and CDR2 ANQGSEA. The CDR3 DNA follows: TGCAGCGTGTTTCTCGTCGGGTCTGGGGCCAACGTCCTGACTTTC. Amino acid sequence: CSVFLVGSGANVLTF.

This rearrangement joins TRBV27 to TRBJ2-7; D not resolved. The V end lost 5 bases, the J end lost 2 bases, and 19 bases lay between the germline ends. Germline V CDR1 and CDR2: MNHEY, SMNVEV (reference sequence). CDR3 size: 16 residues. The CDR3 is CASSKRTPLTAYEQYF. CDR3 bases: TGTGCCAGCAGTAAACGGACCCCCTTGACTGCCTACGAGCAGTACTTC.

This clonotype was recorded once. Germline and junction disagree at one end, which may indicate a read error. The rearrangement uses TRBV5-1 and TRBJ2-5; D is perhaps TRBD2 (6 bases). TRBJ2-7 explains the end of the DNA better; the J call may be wrong. The length of the CDR3 is 17 residues. Germline CDR1 SGHRS, CDR2 YFSETQ. The CDR3 here is CAGSLRGSRQGGYEQYF. The DNA for the CDR3 is TGCGCCGGCAGCTTGAGGGGAAGTCGGCAGGGAGGCTACGAGCAGTACTTC.

This clonotype has ten or more counts. This rearrangement joins TRBV12-3 or TRBV12-4 to TRBJ2-7, with TRBD1 matching 8 bases. This CDR3 has 14 amino acids. V lost 0 bases and J lost 3; bases outside the gene matches: 1. CDR3 in DNA: TGTGCCAGCAGTTTAGCGGACAGGGTCTACGAGCAGTACTTC. Translation: CASSLADRVYEQYF.

The chain couples TRBV6-1 to TRBJ2-5; weak D call: TRBD1 (6 bases). The CDR3 runs to 13 residues. Germline CDR1 reads MNHNS; CDR2 reads SASEGT. The V end lost 5 bases, the J end lost 2 bases, and 9 bases lay between the germline ends. The CDR3 DNA follows: TGTGCCAGCAGTCGGACAGAACAAGAGACCCAGTACTTC. Residues: CASSRTEQETQYF.

The chain links TRBV7-9 to TRBJ1-1, with D uncertain. This CDR3 comprises 14 residues. V lost 5 bases and J 2 bases, leaving 12 bases between the germline ends. In germline, CDR1 is SEHNR, CDR2 FQNEAQ (reference sequence). The CDR3 DNA is TGTGCCAGCAGCACTCCGGACGTAAACACTGAAGCTTTCTTT. This encodes CASSTPDVNTEAFF.

Only a few counts were recorded for this clonotype. The gene calls are TRBV2 and TRBJ2-1, with 9 bases fitting TRBD1. Germline CDR1 and CDR2: SNHLY and FYNNEI. V was clipped by 9 bases and J by 8 bases; unmatched bases: 14. This CDR3 region has 15 residues. The CDR3 protein is CASNRPGTGIDEQFF. The CDR3 DNA is TGTGCCAGTAACCGCCCTGGGACAGGGATAGATGAGCAGTTCTTC.

As DNA, the CDR3 is TGCAGTCCCCAATCGAGCCGGGACAGCGACACTGAAGCTTTCTTT. Residues: CSPQSSRDSDTEAFF. This chain links TRBV20-1 with TRBJ1-1; 7 bases line up with TRBD1. The CDR3 covers 15 residues. The junction had 15 bases not matched to a gene; V was cut back by 8 bases and J by 3 bases. Germline lookup yields CDR1 DFQATT and CDR2 SNEGSKA (reference sequence).

In its sample, this clonotype was seen a few times. J is TRBJ2-7 and V is TRBV27; D is unclear. Trimming took off 2 bases at V and 0 bases at J, with 11 bases between the two ends. The CDR3 is made up of 15 amino acids. Germline V CDR1 and CDR2: MNHEY, SMNVEV (reference sequence). The CDR3 sequence is CASSLGSAGSYEQYF. DNA of the CDR3: TGTGCCAGCAGTTTAGGATCGGCAGGCTCCTACGAGCAGTACTTC.

This clonotype was seen a few times. The chain is built from TRBV20-1 and TRBJ1-2; D not resolved. Germline-derived CDR1 and CDR2 are DFQATT and SNEGSKA (reference sequence). The CDR3 extends over 14 amino acids. The V gene lost 5 bases and the J gene lost 3 bases, with 16 bases spanning the gap. The CDR3 loop reads CSARRIGIDYGYTF. CDR3 nucleotide sequence: TGCAGTGCTCGAAGGATCGGGATTGACTATGGCTACACCTTC.

The V call is TRBV6-6, the J call TRBJ2-7; 7 nucleotides agree with TRBD2. The CDR3 is made up of 14 amino acids. Unmatched junction bases numbered 3, after V lost 2 bases and J lost 2 bases. In germline, CDR1 is MNHNY, CDR2 SVGAGI (reference sequence). The CDR3 loop is CASSYGAGTYEQYF. CDR3 sequence (DNA): TGTGCCAGCAGTTACGGAGCGGGGACCTACGAGCAGTACTTC.

This clonotype was seen a handful of times. The rearrangement uses TRBV20-1 and TRBJ2-5, with 10 bases aligning to TRBD2. This CDR3 is built from 14 residues. In germline, CDR1 is DFQATT, CDR2 SNEGSKA (reference sequence). J was trimmed by 5 bases and V by 3 bases; bases with no gene match: 6. As DNA, the CDR3 is TGCAGTGCTAGCCAGCGGGAGGGCCGGGAGACCCAGTACTTC. Encoded protein: CSASQREGRETQYF.

This clonotype was recorded a few times. This sequence joins TRBV12-3 or TRBV12-4 and TRBJ1-2, with TRBD1 matching over 8 bases. J was trimmed by 0 bases and V by 6 bases; bases with no gene match: 3. The CDR3 length is 14 residues. As DNA, the CDR3 is TGTGCCAGCAGCTCGACAGGGGCTAACTATGGCTACACCTTC. As protein: CASSSTGANYGYTF.

The chain is built from TRBV27 and TRBJ2-4; weak D call: TRBD2 (5 bases). TRBJ2-7 matches the DNA end more closely, so the J call is doubtful. Germline loops: CDR1 MNHEY, CDR2 SMNVEV (reference sequence). The CDR3 totals 15 residues. CDR3 amino acids: CASSLSRGRLGEQYF. The DNA of the CDR3 is TGTGCCAGCAGTTTATCTCGGGGTCGTCTGGGCGAGCAGTACTTC.

This clonotype has at least ten counts. The rearrangement joins TRBV29-1 to TRBJ2-6; D not certain. The CDR3 runs to 12 residues. Germline V lookup: CDR1 SQVTM, CDR2 ANQGSEA. The V end lost 7 bases, the J end lost 1 base, and 5 bases lay between the germline ends. The CDR3, as DNA: TGCAGCGCCGAGTCTGGGGCCAACGTCCTGACTTTC. Its translation: CSAESGANVLTF. Full variable domain (outside the CDR3, taken from reference TRBV29-1 and TRBJ2-6): SAVISQKPSRDICQRGTSLTIQCQVDSQVTMMFWYRQQPGQSLTLIATANQGSEATYESGFVIDKFPISRPNLTFSTLTVSNMSPEDSSIYLCSAESGANVLTFGAGSRLTVL.

This clonotype was detected only once. The rearrangement links TRBV12-3 or TRBV12-4 to TRBJ2-5, with D possibly TRBD2 on 5 matching bases. Trimming stripped 5 bases from V and 11 bases from J, with 21 bases between. This CDR3 is 14 amino acids long. Here the CDR3 DNA reads TGTGCCAGCAGTGTGACCGGACTTCTATCAGAGCAGTACTTC. Amino acid sequence: CASSVTGLLSEQYF.

This clonotype was observed a handful of times. This sequence joins TRBV5-1 and TRBJ2-1; TRBD2 matches at 8 bases. With 3 bases clipped from V and 7 bases from J, the junction kept 12 bases outside the gene matches. The germline V gene has CDR1 SGHRS and CDR2 YFSETQ. This CDR3 has 16 residues. The CDR3 region has the DNA TGCGCCAGCAGCTCGAGCAGCGGGAGTATGGGAAATGAGCAGTTCTTC. Translated: CASSSSSGSMGNEQFF.

This sequence joins TRBV27 and TRBJ2-3; D is undetermined. This CDR3 contains 12 residues. The germline CDR1 and CDR2 sequences are MNHEY and SMNVEV (reference sequence). The V end was cut by 5 bases, the J end by 8 bases, with 11 bases between. Here the CDR3 DNA reads TGTGCCAGCAGTACCCCAACCGGTACGCAGTATTTT. This codes for CASSTPTGTQYF.

The chain recombines TRBV7-6 with TRBJ2-1, with D perhaps matching TRBD1 (6 bases). Germline V gene lookup returns CDR1 SGHVS and CDR2 FNYEAQ. With 5 bases removed from V and 0 bases from J, the gap between germline ends came to 14 bases. The CDR3 is 16 residues long. The CDR3: CASSQDRLSSYNEQFF. The CDR3, as DNA: TGTGCCAGCAGCCAAGACAGGTTAAGCTCCTACAATGAGCAGTTCTTC.

This clonotype turned up a few times. This chain uses TRBV12-3 or TRBV12-4 with TRBJ2-7; D is ambiguous. The CDR3 consists of 14 residues. Trimming took 1 base from V and 5 from J, leaving 12 bases between them. CDR3 DNA sequence: TGTGCCAGCAGTTTAGGGCTGCAAAACCACGAGCAGTACTTC. Residues: CASSLGLQNHEQYF.